This T cell receptor (beta chain) was captured by sequencing in a study of glioma-infiltrating T cells after dendritic cell vaccination. The wider study: Between about 2003 and 2013, patients got autologous tumor lysate-pulsed dendritic cell vaccines.

This clone was seen only a few times. Only in-frame clones appear in the TCRdb table, and some are missing; sequencing was by immunoSEQ multiplex PCR. The table lists 45,000 to 60,000 clones, 70% to 85% of them singletons, with roughly 14% in the top ten. Germline-derived CDR1 and CDR2 are SGHRS and YFSETQ. The V and J ends lost 1 base and 8 bases respectively, with 12 bases between them. This CDR3 comprises 14 residues. Time point indicated: after dendritic cell vaccination, including at tumor progression/relapse. All glioblastoma patients lacked an isocitrate dehydrogenase mutation. This receptor was obtained from a human donor with glioblastoma. Sequencing was performed on blood, taken after dendritic cell vaccination. The V and J genes are TRBV5-1 and TRBJ1-4; no definite D call. The CDR3 coding sequence is TGCGCCAGCAGCTTGTTATCCTCTACCGAAAAACTGTTTTTT. Amino acids: CASSLLSSTEKLFF.